This TCR beta chain was sequenced for a study of blood T cell repertoires in COVID-19. Study in general: Nucleic acid was either cDNA or gDNA, and it came from T cells, B-cell-depleted T cells, or PBMCs.

Produced via immunoSEQ multiplex PCR; TCRdb's table is partial and in-frame only. The data contain approximately 250,000 clones, about 89% of them singletons. This TCR came from a woman in her twenties or thirties who had recovered from COVID-19. Sequencing input: PBMCs or T cells enriched from blood (not recorded which).

The DNA of the CDR3 is TGTGCCAGCAGGTACGCAGGAATTATGGCTCAGCCCCAGCATTTT. Residues: CASRYAGIMAQPQHF. J is TRBJ1-5 and V is TRBV5-8; D gene ambiguous. V gave up 5 bases and J gave up 6 bases, with 18 bases separating them. From germline, CDR1 is SGHTS and CDR2 YDEGEE. The CDR3 extends over 15 amino acids. Full variable domain (missing parts from reference TRBV5-8 and TRBJ1-5): EAGVTQSPTHLIKTRGQQATLRCSPISGHTSVYWYQQALGLGLQFLLWYDEGEERNRGNFPPRFSGRQFPNYSSELNVNALELEDSALYLCASRYAGIMAQPQHFGDGTRLSIL.